The 20 T cell receptor beta chains listed next were all sequenced from one sample in a study of blood T cells in healthy people across ages. For the second PCR, which ran for 7 to 11 cycles, a sample-barcoded 5' primer and a J-beta primer mix were used. TCRdb ran MiXCR on the 5' RACE reads and lists one entry per CDR3 protein. The data contain fewer than 800,000 distinct CDR3 sequences, 20% to 25% of them seen just once; the ten biggest clones take up roughly 3.4%. Material for sequencing was blood. All receptors come from a man in his 70s in good health.

This chain uses TRBV20-1 with TRBJ2-4; D is undetermined. The germline V gene encodes CDR1 DFQATT and CDR2 SNEGSKA (reference sequence). The CDR3 sequence is 12 residues long. Trimming removed 3 bases from V and 3 bases from J, with 6 bases in between. The CDR3 spells CSASFGKNIQYF. CDR3 in DNA: TGCAGTGCTAGTTTCGGCAAAAACATTCAGTACTTC.

This clonotype has a handful of counts. The rearrangement uses TRBV20-1 and TRBJ2-7; 9 nucleotides match TRBD1. Germline-derived CDR1 and CDR2 are DFQATT and SNEGSKA (reference sequence). V lost 3 bases to trimming and J lost 3 bases; unmatched junction nucleotides: 3. This CDR3 is built from 13 residues. The CDR3: CSARTDRGYEQYF. The CDR3 coding sequence is TGCAGTGCTAGGACGGACAGGGGCTACGAGCAGTACTTC.

The V call is TRBV20-1, the J call TRBJ2-5, with D hard to call. The V and J ends lost 5 bases and 2 bases respectively, with 12 bases between them. The CDR3 is made up of 13 amino acids. Germline CDR1 DFQATT, CDR2 SNEGSKA (reference sequence). Written as DNA, the CDR3 is TGCAGTGCTCTGGTGGCCAATCAAGAGACCCAGTACTTC. This codes for CSALVANQETQYF.

The table lists this clonotype with a few counts. The CDR3: CASSQAWGQETQYF. The CDR3 DNA follows: TGCGCCAGCAGCCAAGCATGGGGTCAAGAGACCCAGTACTTC. The gene calls are TRBV4-3 and TRBJ2-5; D is uncertain. CDR3 length: 14 amino acids. V lost 1 base and J lost 2, with 8 bases in between. Germline V gene lookup returns CDR1 LGHNA and CDR2 YSLEER.

This clonotype has a handful of counts. This rearrangement joins TRBV3-1 to TRBJ2-7; D possibly corresponds to TRBD1 (5 bases). Trimming cost V 5 bases and J 4 bases, with 9 bases left between them. CDR3 size: 12 residues. Germline loops: CDR1 LGHDT, CDR2 YNNKEL (reference sequence). CDR3 bases: TGTGCCAGCAGCGCAGGGCTATACGAGCAGTACTTC. Protein: CASSAGLYEQYF.

The chain joins TRBV20-1 to TRBJ2-7, with D possibly matching TRBD2 (6 bases). The CDR3 is 16 amino acids. The germline V gene encodes CDR1 DFQATT and CDR2 SNEGSKA (reference sequence). Trimming removed 0 bases at V and 0 bases at J, with 15 bases between. The CDR3 loop reads CSARDHLAVSSYEQYF. In DNA, the CDR3 is TGCAGTGCTAGAGACCACTTAGCGGTGAGCTCCTACGAGCAGTACTTC.

This clonotype was picked up many times. The gene calls are TRBV6-2 or TRBV6-3 and TRBJ2-5; tentatively, D is TRBD2 (5 bases). The CDR3 contains 13 residues. The V end was cut by 2 bases, the J end by 5 bases, with 9 bases between. The germline gives CDR1 MNHEY, CDR2 SVGEGT. The DNA of the CDR3 is TGTGCCAGCAGTTACAGAGGGCTGGAGACCCAGTACTTC. It codes for CASSYRGLETQYF.

The chain joins TRBV14 to TRBJ2-3; no clear D. Germline V lookup: CDR1 SGHDN, CDR2 FVKESK. This CDR3 contains 13 residues. V lost 0 bases and J 8 bases, leaving 9 bases between the germline ends. For the CDR3, the DNA is TGTGCCAGCAGCCAAGATGTGGCGCGTACGCAGTATTTT. This encodes CASSQDVARTQYF.

CDR3: CASSKGDSYQETQYF. As DNA, the CDR3 is TGTGCCAGCAGTAAAGGGGACTCGTACCAAGAGACCCAGTACTTC. The chain links TRBV9 to TRBJ2-5; possibly TRBD2 for D (6 bases). Germline CDR1 is SGDLS and CDR2 is YYNGEE. Trimming pared 5 bases from V and 0 bases from J, leaving 14 bases between. The CDR3 is 15 residues long.

The chain couples TRBV6-1 to TRBJ1-2; D gene unclear. From germline, CDR1 is MNHNS and CDR2 SASEGT. The CDR3 consists of 12 residues. V dropped 5 bases and J dropped 3 bases, with 7 bases sitting between them. The CDR3 loop is CASSQEHYGYTF. CDR3 bases: TGTGCCAGCAGTCAGGAGCACTATGGCTACACCTTC.

There are many counts of this clonotype. The chain combines TRBV29-1 with TRBJ2-3, with D maybe TRBD1 (5 bases). V lost 7 bases and J 4 bases, leaving 6 bases between the germline ends. The CDR3 runs 10 residues. The germline gives CDR1 SQVTM, CDR2 ANQGSEA. The CDR3 nucleotides are TGCAGCGCAGGGCCAGATACGCAGTATTTT. Its translation: CSAGPDTQYF.

The V gene is TRBV20-1, the J gene TRBJ2-1, with 9 bases aligning to TRBD2. After removal of 0 bases from V and 5 bases from J, the junction contained 8 bases not matched to a gene. Per germline, CDR1 DFQATT and CDR2 SNEGSKA (reference sequence). The length of the CDR3 is 16 residues. CDR3 nucleotides: TGCAGTGCTAGAGATGGGGCTAGCGGGGCCAACAATGAGCAGTTCTTC. Its translation is CSARDGASGANNEQFF.

V gene TRBV5-1 combines with J gene TRBJ2-5, with 10 bases aligning to TRBD2. CDR3 length equals 14 residues. Unmatched junction bases numbered 5, after V lost 4 bases and J lost 5 bases. Looked up from germline, CDR1 is SGHRS and CDR2 is YFSETQ. CDR3 region: CASSPGTSVETQYF. For the CDR3, the DNA is TGCGCCAGCAGCCCCGGGACTAGCGTGGAGACCCAGTACTTC. Full variable domain (rest looked up from reference TRBV5-1 and TRBJ2-5): KAGVTQTPRYLIKTRGQQVTLSCSPISGHRSVSWYQQTPGQGLQFLFEYFSETQRNKGNFPGRFSGRQFSNSRSEMNVSTLELGDSALYLCASSPGTSVETQYFGPGTRLLVL.

This chain uses TRBV19 with TRBJ1-1; D is possibly TRBD1 (5 bases). In germline, CDR1 is LNHDA, CDR2 SQIVND (reference sequence). The CDR3 runs to 13 residues. Between the trimmed V and J ends, which lost 6 bases and 1 base, there was a span of 9 bases. The CDR3 nucleotides read TGTGCCAGTAGGTGGACACCGAACACTGAAGCTTTCTTT. Translation: CASRWTPNTEAFF.

This clonotype occurred a few times. This chain connects TRBV6-2 or TRBV6-3 to TRBJ2-7; D assignment may be TRBD1 or TRBD2 (6 bases each). The end of the DNA fits TRBJ2-5 better, so the J call may be wrong. The CDR3 contains 16 residues. Per the germline V gene, CDR1 is MNHEY and CDR2 is SVGEGT. CDR3 region: CASLHGGPPTQETQYF. The DNA for the CDR3 is TGTGCCAGCCTACATGGGGGGCCCCCCACCCAAGAGACCCAGTACTTC.

This chain joins TRBV30 and TRBJ2-5; the D gene could be TRBD1 or TRBD2 (6 bases each). The J call may be faulty, since TRBJ2-1 better matches the DNA end. The CDR3 totals 13 residues. From germline, CDR1 is GTSNPN and CDR2 SVGIG (reference sequence). The CDR3 protein is CAWRRGTLLEQFF. As DNA, the CDR3 is TGTGCCTGGAGGAGGGGGACTCTACTTGAGCAGTTCTTC.

In this sample, this clonotype turned up a few times. The genes are TRBV7-2 and TRBJ2-5; D may be TRBD1 (5 bases). Looked up from germline, CDR1 is SGHTA and CDR2 is FQGNSA. This CDR3 region has 14 residues. The germline V and J ends were trimmed by 3 bases and 1 base, with 9 bases remaining between them. CDR3 loop: CASSFRQSQETQYF. The CDR3 coding sequence is TGTGCCAGCAGCTTCAGACAGAGCCAAGAGACCCAGTACTTC.

This clonotype came up a few times. The chain couples TRBV20-1 to TRBJ2-5, with TRBD1 matching 7 bases. Germline lookup yields CDR1 DFQATT and CDR2 SNEGSKA (reference sequence). V trimming: 5 bases; J trimming: 1 base; junction bases outside the gene matches: 7. This CDR3 has 14 residues. CDR3 protein: CSAGSGTVQETQYF. The DNA for the CDR3 is TGCAGTGCTGGTTCCGGGACAGTCCAAGAGACCCAGTACTTC.

V usage is TRBV9 and J usage is TRBJ1-1; 7 bases agree with TRBD1. Trimming took 0 bases from V and 4 from J; bases not matched to a gene: 3. The CDR3 has 14 amino acids. From germline, CDR1 is SGDLS and CDR2 YYNGEE. The CDR3 region is CASSVEGGSTEAFF. DNA for the CDR3: TGTGCCAGCAGCGTAGAAGGGGGCAGCACTGAAGCTTTCTTT.

This chain connects TRBV3-1 to TRBJ1-2, with D possibly being TRBD1 (5 bases). The length of the CDR3 is 12 residues. The V gene's germline CDR1 is LGHDT and CDR2 YNNKEL (reference sequence). Trimming shortened V by 3 bases and J by 10 bases, and 12 bases separated the two germline ends. Written as DNA, the CDR3 is TGTGCCAGCAGCCATGGGGCTGGTGCCTACACCTTC. Protein: CASSHGAGAYTF. The full variable domain, in which reference TRBV3-1 and TRBJ1-2 provide the parts outside the CDR3, is DTAVSQTPKYLVTQMGNDKSIKCEQNLGHDTMYWYKQDSKKFLKIMFSYNNKELIINETVPNRFSPKSPDKAHLNLHINSLELGDSAVYFCASSHGAGAYTFGSGTRLTVV.